Below are 5 T cell receptor beta chains sequenced from a single sample in a study of blood T cells in healthy people across ages. The second PCR ran roughly 7 to 12 cycles with a sample-barcoded 5' primer and J-beta primers. TCRdb analysed the 5' RACE reads with MiXCR anew, one entry per CDR3 protein. The sample consists of 650,000 to 900,000 distinct CDR3 sequences, about 62% of them appearing once. The source material was blood. Receptors were obtained from a man aged 25-45 years in good health.

J is TRBJ2-7 and V is TRBV12-3 or TRBV12-4; 9 nucleotides agree with TRBD1. CDR3 length: 14 residues. The junction had 5 bases not matched to a gene; V was cut back by 5 bases and J by 3 bases. The CDR3 sequence is CASSEQGADYEQYF. Here the CDR3 DNA reads TGTGCCAGCAGTGAACAGGGGGCGGACTACGAGCAGTACTTC.

The rearrangement joins TRBV12-3 or TRBV12-4 to TRBJ2-5; D is uncertain. The CDR3 covers 14 residues. V was pared by 10 bases and J by 6 bases, with 21 bases between. The DNA of the CDR3 is TGTGCCACCTCGCCCGCAAGCGAGTACCAGACCCAGTACTTC. Translation: CATSPASEYQTQYF.

This clonotype was recorded at least ten times. V gene TRBV20-1 combines with J gene TRBJ2-7; D is tentatively TRBD1 or TRBD2 (5 bases each). Trimming took off 6 bases at V and 5 bases at J, with 14 bases between the two ends. The CDR3 extends over 12 amino acids. Germline V gene data show CDR1 as DFQATT and CDR2 as SNEGSKA (reference sequence). The CDR3 sequence is CSAVEGRDEQYF. CDR3 sequence (DNA): TGCAGTGCCGTCGAGGGCAGGGACGAGCAGTACTTC.

Concerning this clonotype itself: This may stem from a read error, because a much larger clone lies one nucleotide away. The chain couples TRBV27 to TRBJ2-7; D is uncertain. Germline V gene lookup returns CDR1 MNHEY and CDR2 SMNVEV (reference sequence). The CDR3 consists of 14 residues. The CDR3 DNA reads as TGTGCCGGCAGTCCACAGTCTCTTTCCTACGAGCAGTACTTC. It codes for CAGSPQSLSYEQYF.

CDR3 amino acids: CASSLWASQGYTDTQYF. Written as DNA, the CDR3 is TGTGCCAGCAGCTTATGGGCTTCACAGGGGTACACAGATACGCAGTATTTT. This chain uses TRBV7-2 with TRBJ2-3; TRBD1 aligns across 7 bases. This CDR3 is 17 amino acids long. Germline V lookup: CDR1 SGHTA, CDR2 FQGNSA. V lost 2 bases, J lost 2 bases, and 10 bases stayed unmatched.